The next 4 T cell receptor beta chains were all read from a single sample in a study of cytomegalovirus exposure and HLA in healthy donors. A multiplex PCR was run with 60 Vbeta primers and 13 Jbeta primers. TCRdb keeps only in-frame clones here, not all; method: immunoSEQ multiplex PCR. The table records about 92,000 clones, roughly 73% of them present only once. Material: PBMCs. The receptor source for this set is a man between 45 and 60 years old in good health and CMV-seropositive.

The rearrangement joins TRBV10-2 to TRBJ2-1; the D gene is possibly TRBD2 (5 bases). The length of the CDR3 is 16 residues. The ends were cut back, 6 bases at V and 0 bases at J, with 15 bases in the middle. Looked up from germline, CDR1 is WSHSY and CDR2 is SAAADI. CDR3 protein: CASRQLVSPSYNEQFF. In DNA form, the CDR3 reads TGCGCCAGCAGACAACTAGTGTCCCCCTCCTACAATGAGCAGTTCTTC.

V usage is TRBV7-6 and J usage is TRBJ1-4; a possible D gene is TRBD1 (5 bases). This CDR3 spans 15 amino acids. Germline values: CDR1 SGHVS, CDR2 FNYEAQ. The V and J ends lost 1 base and 8 bases respectively, with 14 bases between them. This CDR3 is CASSLDGRDREKLFF. The CDR3 coding sequence is TGTGCCAGCAGCTTAGATGGCAGGGATAGGGAAAAACTGTTTTTT. Using reference TRBV7-6 and TRBJ1-4 for the parts outside the CDR3, the full variable domain is GAGVSQSPRYKVTKRGQDVALRCDPISGHVSLYWYRQALGQGPEFLTYFNYEAQQDKSGLPNDRFSAERPEGSISTLTIQRTEQRDSAMYRCASSLDGRDREKLFFGSGTQLSVL.

The V gene is TRBV19, the J gene TRBJ1-2, with a tentative D call TRBD1 (5 bases). The CDR3 extends over 13 amino acids. CDR1 LNHDA and CDR2 SQIVND come from the germline V gene (reference sequence). Trimming removed 1 base from V and 5 bases from J, with 8 bases in between. The CDR3 loop reads CASSIATVYGYTF. The CDR3 DNA sequence: TGTGCCAGTAGTATAGCGACAGTTTATGGCTACACCTTC.

The CDR3 is CASSLVGGANTGELFF. DNA of the CDR3: TGTGCCAGCAGCTTAGTCGGGGGGGCGAACACCGGGGAGCTGTTTTTT. This chain links TRBV7-8 with TRBJ2-2, with 8 bases identical to TRBD2. CDR3 size: 16 residues. Germline trimming cut 1 base from V and 0 bases from J; bases unmatched to any gene: 1. Germline lookup yields CDR1 SGHVS and CDR2 FQNEAQ.